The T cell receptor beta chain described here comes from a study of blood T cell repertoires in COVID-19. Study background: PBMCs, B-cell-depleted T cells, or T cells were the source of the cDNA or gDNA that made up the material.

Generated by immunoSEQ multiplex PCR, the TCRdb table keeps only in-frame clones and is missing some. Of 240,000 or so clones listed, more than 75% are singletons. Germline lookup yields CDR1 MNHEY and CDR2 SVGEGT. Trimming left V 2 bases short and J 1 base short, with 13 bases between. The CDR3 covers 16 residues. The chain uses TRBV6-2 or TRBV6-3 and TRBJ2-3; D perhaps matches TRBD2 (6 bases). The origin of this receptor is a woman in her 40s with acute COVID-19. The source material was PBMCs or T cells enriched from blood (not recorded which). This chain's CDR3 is CASSYPFKRGTDTQYF. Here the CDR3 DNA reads TGTGCCAGCAGTTACCCTTTTAAGCGGGGCACAGATACGCAGTATTTT.